The 18 T cell receptor beta chains below were found in one sample sequenced in a study of regulatory T cells in long-lasting Graves disease. As to time point: newly diagnosed GD, antithyroid drugs for less than 3 months. PBMC-extracted RNA yielded the TCR library. Investigators prepared the TCR beta libraries by applying iRepertoire HTBI primers and Arm-PCR of CDR3 regions. From the multiplex PCR reads, TCRdb called clonotypes with MiXCR, one entry per CDR3 protein. The data hold more than 350,000 distinct CDR3 sequences, with more than 12% observed a single time. The sample was also reused in another study, on T cells in Graves' hyperthyroidism and ophthalmopathy.

Material: peripheral blood mononuclear cells (PBMCs), obtained at new diagnosis, from a patient treated with antithyroid drugs. These receptors were collected from a woman in her 30s with Graves disease.

The rearrangement joins TRBV14 to TRBJ1-3; 8 bases are shared with TRBD1. The V and J ends lost 1 base and 0 bases, in that order; junction bases with no gene match: 8. Germline assignment: CDR1 SGHDN and CDR2 FVKESK. The CDR3 is made up of 18 amino acids. The CDR3 reads CASSQGTGKLYSGNTIYF. The DNA for the CDR3 is TGTGCCAGCAGCCAAGGGACAGGGAAGTTGTACTCTGGAAACACCATATATTTT.

The chain has TRBV2 and TRBJ1-4; 7 bases align to TRBD1. The junction had 7 bases not matched to a gene; V was cut back by 6 bases and J by 0 bases. This CDR3 has 16 residues. Germline V lookup: CDR1 SNHLY, CDR2 FYNNEI. CDR3 region: CASRSGQLATNEKLFF. CDR3 nucleotide sequence: TGTGCCAGCAGATCGGGACAGTTGGCAACTAATGAAAAACTGTTTTTT.

This sequence joins TRBV15 and TRBJ1-6; D may be TRBD1 (6 bases). The V and J ends lost 1 base and 6 bases respectively, with 10 bases between them. This CDR3 is 15 amino acids long. Germline CDR1 LNHNV, CDR2 YYDKDF (reference sequence). The CDR3 region has the DNA TGTGCCACCAGCAGAGTAGGACAGCTTAATTCACCCCTCCACTTT. Amino acids: CATSRVGQLNSPLHF.

This clonotype was seen repeatedly, ten times or more. This chain joins TRBV10-3 and TRBJ1-5; 8 nucleotides match TRBD1. The germline V gene has CDR1 ENHRY and CDR2 SYGVKD. J was trimmed by 2 bases and V by 0 bases; bases with no gene match: 9. The CDR3 is 18 amino acids. CDR3 DNA: TGTGCCATCAGTGAGTCCAGGGGGCGCGGGAGCGGCAATCAGCCCCAGCATTTT. It encodes CAISESRGRGSGNQPQHF.

This clonotype has just a few counts. The chain carries TRBV12-3 or TRBV12-4 and TRBJ1-1; 9 positions agree with TRBD1. The V segment lost 6 bases and the J segment 6 bases; nucleotides outside the gene matches: 20. There are 18 residues in the CDR3. The CDR3: CASRDQWGTGRREAEAFF. CDR3 DNA: TGTGCCAGCAGGGACCAATGGGGGACAGGGAGGAGAGAAGCTGAAGCTTTCTTT.

This clonotype occurred a few times. This chain joins TRBV20-1 and TRBJ1-4; D ambiguous. Trimming stripped 2 bases from V and 3 bases from J, with 10 bases between. CDR3 size: 14 residues. The germline CDR1 and CDR2 sequences are DFQATT and SNEGSKA (reference sequence). The CDR3 region has the DNA TGCAGTGCTAGATCTGGGAATTCTAATGAAAAACTGTTTTTT. Its protein product is CSARSGNSNEKLFF.

This chain uses TRBV15 with TRBJ1-5; D uncertain. Trimming took 0 bases from V and 6 from J, leaving 9 bases between them. The CDR3 loop spans 14 amino acids. Germline V lookup: CDR1 LNHNV, CDR2 YYDKDF (reference sequence). CDR3 in amino acids: CATSRDRGGQPQHF. The CDR3 nucleotides are TGTGCCACCAGCAGAGATCGGGGAGGTCAGCCCCAGCATTTT.

The CDR3 protein is CASSPGLDSEYF. CDR3 bases: TGTGCCAGCAGCCCCGGACTAGACTCTGAGTATTTT. This chain connects TRBV14 to TRBJ2-3; 7 bases match TRBD2. V dropped 4 bases and J dropped 13; count of bases not matched to a gene: 8. The CDR3 loop spans 12 amino acids. Germline V CDR1 and CDR2: SGHDN, FVKESK. The entire variable domain, with the rest obtained from reference TRBV14 and TRBJ2-3, is as follows: EAGVTQFPSHSVIEKGQTVTLRCDPISGHDNLYWYRRVMGKEIKFLLHFVKESKQDESGMPNNRFLAERTGGTYSTLKVQPAELEDSGVYFCASSPGLDSEYFGPGTRLTVL.

This clonotype was found many times. This chain connects TRBV29-1 to TRBJ2-2, with 8 bases aligning to TRBD2. This CDR3 has 13 residues. Germline V gene sequence: CDR1 SQVTM, CDR2 ANQGSEA. J was trimmed by 3 bases and V by 7 bases; bases with no gene match: 4. The CDR3 coding sequence is TGCAGCGGCAAACTAGCGGACACCGGGGAGCTGTTTTTT. It specifies CSGKLADTGELFF.

This clonotype was seen a few times. The junction does not match germline at one end; this may be a read error. The chain couples TRBV11-2 to TRBJ2-5; the D gene is possibly TRBD2 (5 bases). This CDR3 contains 17 residues. Germline loops: CDR1 SGHAT, CDR2 FQNNGV. The CDR3 sequence: CASTPKPGSLYQGTQYF. The CDR3 region has the DNA TGTGCCAGCACCCCCAAACCGGGGTCCCTGTACCAAGGGACCCAGTACTTC.

There are many counts of this clonotype. V gene TRBV18 combines with J gene TRBJ1-6; D is unclear. The germline V gene has CDR1 KGHSH and CDR2 LQKENI. Deletions cut 6 bases from V and 10 bases from J, with 13 bases between. This CDR3 region has 13 residues. The CDR3, as DNA: TGTGCCAGCTCCCCCGACGAATCCTCACCCCTCCACTTT. Its protein product is CASSPDESSPLHF.

In the case of this clonotype: A read error may explain this, as a much larger clone is one base away. J is TRBJ1-1 and V is TRBV4-1; unclear D gene. V shed 5 bases and J shed 1 base, with 14 bases lying between them. CDR3 length equals 15 residues. Germline assignment: CDR1 MGHRA and CDR2 YSYEKL. Here the CDR3 reads CASSGRAKGNTEAFF. The CDR3 DNA is TGCGCCAGCAGCGGGCGCGCGAAGGGGAACACTGAAGCTTTCTTT.

The chain combines TRBV28 with TRBJ1-6; D unclear. Germline CDR1 reads MDHEN; CDR2 reads SYDVKM. The length of the CDR3 is 15 residues. V was shortened by 6 bases and J by 0 bases, with 9 bases between the two germline ends. CDR3 DNA sequence: TGTGCCAGCAGGAAGGGCCGCTCCTATAATTCACCCCTCCACTTT. Protein product: CASRKGRSYNSPLHF.

There are many counts of this clonotype. The rearrangement uses TRBV5-1 and TRBJ2-7, with D possibly called TRBD1 or TRBD2 (7 bases each). Germline assignment: CDR1 SGHRS and CDR2 YFSETQ. CDR3 length: 14 amino acids. V was clipped by 4 bases and J by 3 bases, with 14 bases between them. This CDR3 reads CASSPGGGLYEQYF. The CDR3 DNA reads as TGCGCCAGCAGCCCAGGGGGGGGGCTCTACGAGCAGTACTTC.

This clonotype has a handful of counts. The V gene is TRBV7-9, the J gene TRBJ2-4; D unresolved. Trimming removed 5 bases from V and 0 bases from J, with 8 bases in between. CDR3 length: 14 amino acids. Germline values: CDR1 SEHNR, CDR2 FQNEAQ (reference sequence). CDR3 nucleotides: TGTGCCAGCAGCGCACCCGTAGCCAAAAACATTCAGTACTTC. Encoded protein: CASSAPVAKNIQYF. The variable domain in full, completed from reference TRBV7-9 and TRBJ2-4, reads DTGVSQNPRHKITKRGQNVTFRCDPISEHNRLYWYRQTLGQGPEFLTYFQNEAQLEKSRLLSDRFSAERPKGSFSTLEIQRTEQGDSAMYLCASSAPVAKNIQYFGAGTRLSVL.

This clonotype was found a few times. This chain uses TRBV29-1 with TRBJ2-7, with 8 bases matching TRBD1. V lost 3 bases to trimming and J lost 2 bases; unmatched junction nucleotides: 3. The CDR3 extends over 13 amino acids. CDR1 and CDR2 from the germline V gene are SQVTM and ANQGSEA. This chain's CDR3 is CSVEGRGPYEQYF. CDR3 nucleotides: TGCAGCGTTGAGGGCAGGGGGCCCTACGAGCAGTACTTC.

This clonotype has at least ten counts. The V call is TRBV27, the J call TRBJ2-3; 8 positions agree with TRBD1. Germline CDR1 reads MNHEY; CDR2 reads SMNVEV (reference sequence). The CDR3 contains 15 residues. The J segment lost 6 bases and the V segment lost 4 bases, leaving 9 bases of the junction unmatched. The CDR3 loop reads CASSSSDRVVDTQYF. In DNA, the CDR3 is TGTGCCAGCAGTTCCTCGGACAGGGTGGTGGATACGCAGTATTTT.

In its sample, this clonotype was seen a few times. The DNA of the CDR3 is TGCGCCAGCAGCGGAGAGAGAGGGAAGAACGGGCCGAACACCGGGGAGCTGTTTTTT. Translating it yields CASSGERGKNGPNTGELFF. This chain links TRBV4-1 with TRBJ2-2, with D possibly being TRBD2 (5 bases). Trimming removed 5 bases at V and 0 bases at J, with 22 bases between. Germline V gives CDR1 MGHRA, CDR2 YSYEKL. The CDR3 covers 19 residues.